A selection of T cell receptor beta chains follows, all from one sample in a study of blood T cell repertoires in COVID-19. TCRdb's table, derived via immunoSEQ multiplex PCR, lists solely in-frame clones and lacks some. Among approximately 280,000 clones, approximately 85% were seen once, and the ten largest hold approximately 5%. Material: peripheral blood. These receptors all stem from a man in his fifties or sixties with active or convalescent COVID-19. Both conserved end residues are part of each CDR3. The order of the fields is CDR3 protein, CDR3 DNA, J gene, V gene, clone size, D gene. A D gene is named only where the DNA matches it firmly. The size field is filled for only some rows; it gives once, few, many or a size class.

CDR3aa: CASSQETSGGNTGELFF
CDR3nt: TGTGCCAGCAGCCAAGAAACTTCGGGAGGGAACACCGGGGAGCTGTTTTTT
j_gene: TRBJ2-2
v_gene: TRBV4-2
abundance: .
d_gene: TRBD2

CDR3aa: CASSSQGIWSPLHF
CDR3nt: TGTGCCAGCAGTTCCCAGGGGATTTGGTCACCCCTCCACTTT
j_gene: TRBJ1-6
v_gene: TRBV6-6
abundance: .
d_gene: .

CDR3aa: CSTTGEGGYTF
CDR3nt: TGCAGTACTACAGGGGAGGGTGGCTACACCTTC
j_gene: TRBJ1-2
v_gene: TRBV20-1
abundance: .
d_gene: TRBD1

CDR3aa: CASSWTGTNTGELFF
CDR3nt: TGTGCCAGTAGTTGGACAGGGACGAACACCGGGGAGCTGTTTTTT
j_gene: TRBJ2-2
v_gene: TRBV19
abundance: .
d_gene: TRBD1

CDR3aa: CASRLRPGQTNEKLFF
CDR3nt: TGTGCCAGCAGGCTTAGACCGGGACAGACAAATGAAAAACTGTTTTTT
j_gene: TRBJ1-4
v_gene: TRBV27
abundance: .
d_gene: TRBD1

CDR3aa: CSASSLGQGARVEAFF
CDR3nt: TGCAGTGCTAGTTCCCTGGGACAGGGGGCTAGGGTTGAAGCTTTCTTT
j_gene: TRBJ1-1
v_gene: TRBV20-1
abundance: .
d_gene: TRBD1

CDR3aa: CASSLEAGPTYEQYF
CDR3nt: TGTGCCAGCAGCTTGGAAGCGGGCCCTACCTACGAGCAGTACTTC
j_gene: TRBJ2-7
v_gene: TRBV5-5
abundance: .
d_gene: .

CDR3aa: CASSEGAWQPQHF
CDR3nt: TGTGCCAGTAGCGAGGGGGCCTGGCAGCCCCAGCATTTT
j_gene: TRBJ1-5
v_gene: TRBV19
abundance: once
d_gene: TRBD1

CDR3aa: CASSSPGETQYF
CDR3nt: TGTGCCAGCAGTTCTCCCGGGGAGACCCAGTACTTC
j_gene: TRBJ2-5
v_gene: TRBV12-3/TRBV12-4
abundance: .
d_gene: .

CDR3aa: CASSVLNQPQHF
CDR3nt: TGTGCCAGCAGCGTCCTCAATCAGCCCCAGCATTTT
j_gene: TRBJ1-5
v_gene: TRBV28
abundance: .
d_gene: .

CDR3aa: CASSLQRTRVGNEQFF
CDR3nt: TGTGCCAGCAGCTTGCAGAGGACTAGGGTCGGGAATGAGCAGTTCTTC
j_gene: TRBJ2-1
v_gene: TRBV7-8
abundance: .
d_gene: TRBD2

CDR3aa: CASSPLEGYTF
CDR3nt: TGTGCCAGCAGTCCCCTAGAAGGCTACACCTTC
j_gene: TRBJ1-2
v_gene: TRBV6-1
abundance: .
d_gene: .

CDR3aa: CASSILAGGADTQYF
CDR3nt: TGTGCCAGCAGCATTTTAGCGGGAGGCGCAGATACGCAGTATTTT
j_gene: TRBJ2-3
v_gene: TRBV9
abundance: few
d_gene: TRBD2

CDR3aa: CASSQGVTSGWLNTQYF
CDR3nt: TGCGCCAGCAGCCAAGGGGTGACTTCAGGGTGGCTGAATACGCAGTATTTT
j_gene: TRBJ2-3
v_gene: TRBV4-3
abundance: .
d_gene: .

CDR3aa: CASSLGQGAGDTQYF
CDR3nt: TGTGCCAGCAGCTTAGGCCAGGGGGCGGGAGATACGCAGTATTTT
j_gene: TRBJ2-3
v_gene: TRBV7-9
abundance: .
d_gene: TRBD1

CDR3aa: CASSRGGQANTEAFF
CDR3nt: TGCGCCAGCAGCCGAGGGGGACAGGCTAACACTGAAGCTTTCTTT
j_gene: TRBJ1-1
v_gene: TRBV4-1
abundance: .
d_gene: TRBD1

CDR3aa: CASSSLSSVSYTF
CDR3nt: TGTGCCAGCAGCTCCCTCAGCAGCGTCAGCTACACCTTC
j_gene: TRBJ1-2
v_gene: TRBV7-8
abundance: .
d_gene: .

CDR3aa: CASRGLVGDYEQYF
CDR3nt: TGTGCCAGCAGAGGACTAGTGGGGGACTACGAGCAGTACTTC
j_gene: TRBJ2-7
v_gene: TRBV27
abundance: .
d_gene: TRBD2

CDR3aa: CASSQDRVRRTGDYGYTF
CDR3nt: TGCGCCAGCAGCCAAGATCGGGTGCGTCGGACGGGGGACTATGGCTACACCTTC
j_gene: TRBJ1-2
v_gene: TRBV4-3
abundance: .
d_gene: .

CDR3aa: CASSVGSMRGAYNEQFF
CDR3nt: TGTGCCAGCAGCGTAGGATCGATGAGAGGTGCCTACAATGAGCAGTTCTTC
j_gene: TRBJ2-1
v_gene: TRBV9
abundance: .
d_gene: .

CDR3aa: CASITIPGGETQYF
CDR3nt: TGTGCCAGCATTACTATCCCCGGCGGGGAGACCCAGTACTTC
j_gene: TRBJ2-5
v_gene: TRBV6-9
abundance: .
d_gene: .

CDR3aa: CASSLYGNPYYEQYF
CDR3nt: TGTGCCAGCAGTTTATACGGGAACCCTTACTACGAGCAGTACTTC
j_gene: TRBJ2-7
v_gene: TRBV27
abundance: .
d_gene: .

CDR3aa: CASRTGGTGTYEQYF
CDR3nt: TGTGCCAGTAGGACGGGAGGGACGGGGACCTACGAGCAGTACTTC
j_gene: TRBJ2-7
v_gene: TRBV19
abundance: .
d_gene: TRBD2

CDR3aa: CASSLDSSTDTQYF
CDR3nt: TGTGCCAGCAGCTTGGACTCGAGCACAGATACGCAGTATTTT
j_gene: TRBJ2-3
v_gene: TRBV7-9
abundance: .
d_gene: .

CDR3aa: CASMTNQPQHF
CDR3nt: TGTGCCAGCATGACAAATCAGCCCCAGCATTTT
j_gene: TRBJ1-5
v_gene: TRBV6-5
abundance: .
d_gene: .

CDR3aa: CASSFDGTSGHYEQYF
CDR3nt: TGTGCCAGCAGCTTTGACGGGACTAGCGGACACTACGAGCAGTACTTC
j_gene: TRBJ2-7
v_gene: TRBV7-2
abundance: .
d_gene: TRBD2

CDR3aa: CAISAGAVTEAFF
CDR3nt: TGTGCCATCAGCGCTGGGGCTGTCACTGAAGCTTTCTTT
j_gene: TRBJ1-1
v_gene: TRBV10-3
abundance: once
d_gene: .

CDR3aa: CASSRVNPGQGTTNEKLFF
CDR3nt: TGTGCCAGCAGTCGGGTGAACCCGGGACAGGGCACAACTAATGAAAAACTGTTTTTT
j_gene: TRBJ1-4
v_gene: TRBV28
abundance: .
d_gene: TRBD1

CDR3aa: CASSPTGVPGHEQYF
CDR3nt: TGTGCCAGCTCCCCTACAGGGGTACCGGGCCACGAGCAGTACTTC
j_gene: TRBJ2-7
v_gene: TRBV18
abundance: .
d_gene: TRBD1

CDR3aa: CASRSSSSTSVKTYEQYF
CDR3nt: TGTGCCAGCAGGTCATCCTCGTCGACTAGCGTGAAAACCTACGAGCAGTACTTC
j_gene: TRBJ2-7
v_gene: TRBV7-9
abundance: .
d_gene: TRBD2

CDR3aa: CASRYSNQPQHF
CDR3nt: TGTGCCAGCAGATATAGCAATCAGCCCCAGCATTTT
j_gene: TRBJ1-5
v_gene: TRBV12-3/TRBV12-4
abundance: .
d_gene: .

CDR3aa: CASSSADLGVIHEQYF
CDR3nt: TGCGCCAGCAGCTCCGCCGATCTCGGAGTGATCCACGAGCAGTACTTC
j_gene: TRBJ2-7
v_gene: TRBV5-1
abundance: once
d_gene: .

CDR3aa: CASSQGLYTGELFF
CDR3nt: TGTGCCAGCAGCCAAGGACTTTACACCGGGGAGCTGTTTTTT
j_gene: TRBJ2-2
v_gene: TRBV3-1/TRBV3-2
abundance: .
d_gene: .

CDR3aa: CASSLDGGTSPLHF
CDR3nt: TGTGCCAGCAGCTTGGACGGGGGGACTTCACCCCTCCACTTT
j_gene: TRBJ1-6
v_gene: TRBV7-3
abundance: .
d_gene: .

CDR3aa: CASRRTDSGGYTF
CDR3nt: TGTGCCAGCAGGCGGACAGACTCGGGTGGCTACACCTTC
j_gene: TRBJ1-2
v_gene: TRBV6-5
abundance: .
d_gene: .

CDR3aa: CASSQDNRVNTEAFF
CDR3nt: TGTGCCAGCAGCCAAGACAACAGGGTGAACACTGAAGCTTTCTTT
j_gene: TRBJ1-1
v_gene: TRBV4-2
abundance: once
d_gene: .

CDR3aa: CASSPWTGANEQYF
CDR3nt: TGTGCCAGCAGCCCCTGGACAGGGGCGAACGAGCAGTACTTC
j_gene: TRBJ2-7
v_gene: TRBV7-2
abundance: .
d_gene: TRBD1

CDR3aa: CASRSAGQPGQPQHF
CDR3nt: TGTGCCAGCAGAAGTGCGGGACAGCCGGGTCAGCCCCAGCATTTT
j_gene: TRBJ1-5
v_gene: TRBV6-5
abundance: .
d_gene: TRBD1

CDR3aa: CASRTSGTETQYF
CDR3nt: TGTGCCAGCAGGACAAGCGGGACAGAGACCCAGTACTTC
j_gene: TRBJ2-5
v_gene: TRBV12-3/TRBV12-4
abundance: .
d_gene: TRBD2

CDR3aa: CATSEPAGGRGEQFF
CDR3nt: TGTGCCACCAGTGAGCCAGCGGGAGGGAGGGGTGAGCAGTTCTTC
j_gene: TRBJ2-1
v_gene: TRBV24-1
abundance: .
d_gene: TRBD2

CDR3aa: CASSQMGLLDNIQYF
CDR3nt: TGTGCCAGCAGCCAGATGGGACTCCTCGACAACATTCAGTACTTC
j_gene: TRBJ2-4
v_gene: TRBV14
abundance: .
d_gene: .

CDR3aa: CASGRQGANTEAFF
CDR3nt: TGTGCCTCCGGCCGACAGGGGGCAAACACTGAAGCTTTCTTT
j_gene: TRBJ1-1
v_gene: TRBV30
abundance: few
d_gene: TRBD1

CDR3aa: CASSFSPTGEQYF
CDR3nt: TGTGCCAGCAGCTTTTCCCCGACGGGGGAGCAGTACTTC
j_gene: TRBJ2-7
v_gene: TRBV11-2
abundance: few
d_gene: .

CDR3aa: CASSAADRTDTQYF
CDR3nt: TGTGCCAGCAGCGCAGCGGACCGGACCGATACGCAGTATTTT
j_gene: TRBJ2-3
v_gene: TRBV9
abundance: .
d_gene: .

CDR3aa: CASSRRGNTGELFF
CDR3nt: TGTGCCAGCAGCCGACGGGGTAACACCGGGGAGCTGTTTTTT
j_gene: TRBJ2-2
v_gene: TRBV11-2
abundance: .
d_gene: .

CDR3aa: CASSPTIASDEQFF
CDR3nt: TGTGCCAGCTCACCAACTATAGCTAGCGATGAGCAGTTCTTC
j_gene: TRBJ2-1
v_gene: TRBV18
abundance: once
d_gene: .

CDR3aa: CASSSEVRITEAFF
CDR3nt: TGTGCCAGCAGCTCCGAAGTGAGGATCACTGAAGCTTTCTTT
j_gene: TRBJ1-1
v_gene: TRBV14
abundance: .
d_gene: .

CDR3aa: CASSILTSGSLNEQFF
CDR3nt: TGTGCCAGTAGTATTCTCACTAGCGGGAGCCTCAATGAGCAGTTCTTC
j_gene: TRBJ2-1
v_gene: TRBV19
abundance: .
d_gene: TRBD2

CDR3aa: CASSRFGDRTSPITDTQYF
CDR3nt: TGTGCCAGCAGCCGATTTGGGGATCGGACTAGCCCGATCACAGATACGCAGTATTTT
j_gene: TRBJ2-3
v_gene: TRBV13
abundance: .
d_gene: TRBD2

CDR3aa: CASSLGTTTVGNTIYF
CDR3nt: TGTGCCAGCAGCTTAGGAACTACGACAGTTGGAAACACCATATATTTT
j_gene: TRBJ1-3
v_gene: TRBV7-9
abundance: .
d_gene: .

CDR3aa: CASSLSGVYSYEQYF
CDR3nt: TGCGCCAGCAGCCTGTCAGGCGTGTACTCCTACGAGCAGTACTTC
j_gene: TRBJ2-7
v_gene: TRBV5-1
abundance: .
d_gene: .

CDR3aa: CASSLDRGSYNEQFF
CDR3nt: TGTGCCAGCAGCCTGGACAGGGGATCTTACAATGAGCAGTTCTTC
j_gene: TRBJ2-1
v_gene: TRBV4-2
abundance: .
d_gene: TRBD1

CDR3aa: CASSLGTSGRSYEQYF
CDR3nt: TGTGCCAGCAGCTTAGGGACTAGCGGGAGATCCTACGAGCAGTACTTC
j_gene: TRBJ2-7
v_gene: TRBV11-2
abundance: .
d_gene: TRBD2